Presented here are 24 T cell receptor beta chains from one specimen sequenced in a study of response to subunit inactivated influenza vaccine. TCRdb processed the RT-PCR reads anew with MiXCR; each CDR3 protein has one entry. The table has roughly 460,000 distinct CDR3 sequences, around 9.9% seen once. This material consisted of PBMCs from blood, taken more than 35 days after vaccination. These receptors were collected from a man aged 50 to 60 who received an inactivated influenza vaccine.

The chain is built from TRBV7-2 and TRBJ2-3; no firm D call. CDR3 length: 14 residues. The germline CDR1 and CDR2 sequences are SGHTA and FQGNSA. V lost 1 base, J lost 8 bases, and 13 bases lay in between. CDR3: CASSLDGTTGTQYF. The CDR3 coding sequence is TGTGCCAGCAGCTTAGATGGAACGACGGGTACGCAGTATTTT.

The chain couples TRBV6-1 to TRBJ1-6; 9 positions agree with TRBD1. Trimming at V came to 6 bases and at J to 7 bases, leaving 4 bases not matched to a gene. CDR1 is MNHNS and CDR2 is SASEGT in the germline V gene. The CDR3 spans 14 residues. The CDR3 DNA reads TGTGCCAGCAGAAAGACAGGGGGGAATTCACCCCTCCACTTT. It yields the protein CASRKTGGNSPLHF.

V is TRBV7-2 and J is TRBJ2-3; no clear D. The length of the CDR3 is 12 residues. Germline V gene lookup returns CDR1 SGHTA and CDR2 FQGNSA. Trimming took off 7 bases at V and 3 bases at J, with 8 bases between the two ends. The CDR3 DNA is TGTGCCAGCATCAAAGGGACAGATACGCAGTATTTT. Its translation is CASIKGTDTQYF.

In its sample, this clonotype was seen many times. This chain links TRBV20-1 with TRBJ1-2; 7 nucleotides agree with TRBD1. With V trimmed by 3 bases and J by 4 bases, 11 bases remained unmatched. Germline V gives CDR1 DFQATT, CDR2 SNEGSKA (reference sequence). The CDR3 consists of 15 residues. The CDR3 nucleotides are TGCAGTGCTAGTGATACAGGGGCGACCCTCTATGGCTACACCTTC. Translated, it gives CSASDTGATLYGYTF.

This clonotype occurred a few times. This chain links TRBV11-2 with TRBJ2-1; 8 positions match TRBD1. Losses at the gene ends were 7 bases for V and 3 bases for J; bases not matched to a gene: 8. The germline gives CDR1 SGHAT, CDR2 FQNNGV. The CDR3 spans 15 residues. CDR3 nucleotide sequence: TGTGCCAGCACCCAAGACAGGGGCTTCTACAATGAGCAGTTCTTC. Translating it yields CASTQDRGFYNEQFF. Drawing the rest from reference TRBV11-2 and TRBJ2-1, the complete variable domain is EAGVAQSPRYKIIEKRQSVAFWCNPISGHATLYWYQQILGQGPKLLIQFQNNGVVDDSQLPKDRFSAERLKGVDSTLKIQPAKLEDSAVYLCASTQDRGFYNEQFFGPGTRLTVL.

This clonotype has a handful of counts. The CDR3 sequence is CASSLLGSAGGWNEQFF. Written as DNA, the CDR3 is TGCGCCAGCAGCTTGCTGGGGTCAGCGGGGGGCTGGAATGAGCAGTTCTTC. The rearrangement uses TRBV5-1 and TRBJ2-1; 9 bases align to TRBD2. The CDR3 loop spans 17 amino acids. The germline CDR1 and CDR2 sequences are SGHRS and YFSETQ. V lost 1 base to trimming and J lost 7 bases; unmatched junction nucleotides: 12.

This clonotype has a handful of counts. The chain combines TRBV6-2 or TRBV6-3 with TRBJ2-2; a weak D match, TRBD2 (5 bases). V shed 6 bases and J shed 5 bases, with 16 bases lying between them. Germline CDR1 is MNHEY and CDR2 is SVGEGT. CDR3 length equals 15 residues. The CDR3 reads CASRSMAGVTGELFF. Written as DNA, the CDR3 is TGTGCCAGCAGATCGATGGCGGGTGTGACCGGGGAGCTGTTTTTT.

The V gene is TRBV20-1, the J gene TRBJ1-6, with D hard to call. The V end lost 2 bases, the J end lost 10 bases, and 15 bases lay between the germline ends. The CDR3 has 14 amino acids. Per the germline V gene, CDR1 is DFQATT and CDR2 is SNEGSKA (reference sequence). The CDR3 protein is CSARLERDRSPLHF. In DNA form, the CDR3 reads TGCAGTGCTAGATTAGAAAGGGATAGGTCACCCCTCCACTTT.

This chain uses TRBV5-1 with TRBJ2-7; the match to TRBD1 covers 7 bases. The V gene's germline CDR1 is SGHRS and CDR2 YFSETQ. Trimming took 2 bases from V and 0 from J; bases not matched to a gene: 2. The CDR3 consists of 14 residues. The chain's CDR3 is CASSFWDSSYEQYF. DNA of the CDR3: TGCGCCAGCAGCTTTTGGGACAGCTCCTACGAGCAGTACTTC.

V and J are TRBV29-1 and TRBJ2-1; perhaps TRBD2 as D (5 bases). The CDR3 spans 16 residues. Germline V gene sequence: CDR1 SQVTM, CDR2 ANQGSEA. V lost 0 bases and J lost 5, with 17 bases in between. The CDR3 DNA reads TGCAGCGTTGAAGAAGTGGGAGCCCGGGGAGACAATGAGCAGTTCTTC. It codes for CSVEEVGARGDNEQFF.

This clonotype was counted only a few times. V gene TRBV9 combines with J gene TRBJ1-6, with D tentatively TRBD1 (5 bases). The germline CDR1 and CDR2 sequences are SGDLS and YYNGEE. The CDR3 consists of 18 residues. Trimming pared 4 bases from V and 1 base from J, leaving 18 bases between. In DNA, the CDR3 is TGTGCCAGCAGCCCCCAACCCGTGTGGGGGTCCTATAATTCACCCCTCCACTTT. It specifies CASSPQPVWGSYNSPLHF. The variable domain in full, with the rest retrieved from reference TRBV9 and TRBJ1-6, is DSGVTQTPKHLITATGQRVTLRCSPRSGDLSVYWYQQSLDQGLQFLIQYYNGEERAKGNILERFSAQQFPDLHSELNLSSLELGDSALYFCASSPQPVWGSYNSPLHFGNGTRLTVT.

This clonotype was observed at least ten times. This chain connects TRBV6-2 or TRBV6-3 to TRBJ1-5, with D possibly TRBD1 on 5 matching bases. Germline V CDR1 and CDR2: MNHEY, SVGEGT. The CDR3 is 14 amino acids. With 2 bases removed from V and 7 bases from J, the gap between germline ends came to 12 bases. CDR3 sequence (DNA): TGTGCCAGCAGTTACGAGGGGAGGAGGCAGCCCCAGCATTTT. Its translation is CASSYEGRRQPQHF.

This clonotype has at least ten counts. For the CDR3, the DNA is TGTGCCAGCAGCTTAGGTATAGCGGGAGGGCAATACGAGCAGTACTTC. This translates into CASSLGIAGGQYEQYF. This chain uses TRBV7-2 with TRBJ2-7; 11 nucleotides align to TRBD2. CDR1 and CDR2 (germline): SGHTA, FQGNSA. The CDR3 has 16 amino acids. V lost 1 base and J lost 4; bases outside the gene matches: 6.

V gene TRBV7-9 combines with J gene TRBJ1-6, with a tentative D call TRBD1 (5 bases). This CDR3 is 17 amino acids long. The germline gives CDR1 SEHNR, CDR2 FQNEAQ (reference sequence). Trimming stripped 1 base from V and 8 bases from J, with 18 bases between. This CDR3 reads CASSLGPPREKDSPLHF. The DNA of the CDR3 is TGTGCCAGCAGCTTAGGCCCCCCCAGGGAGAAGGATTCACCCCTCCACTTT.

The chain joins TRBV10-3 to TRBJ2-2, with D unclear. The V end lost 2 bases, the J end lost 1 base, and 11 bases lay between the germline ends. Germline loops: CDR1 ENHRY, CDR2 SYGVKD. The CDR3 is 16 amino acids. The CDR3 DNA reads as TGTGCCATCAGTGAGCGTACCCCAGGGAACACCGGGGAGCTGTTTTTT. Protein: CAISERTPGNTGELFF.

The V call is TRBV12-3 or TRBV12-4, the J call TRBJ2-7; TRBD2 aligns across 11 bases. The CDR3 totals 16 residues. The J segment lost 2 bases and the V segment lost 6 bases, leaving 9 bases of the junction unmatched. The CDR3 protein is CASSTYLAGGPYEQYF. CDR3 sequence (DNA): TGTGCCAGCAGCACCTACTTAGCGGGGGGGCCCTACGAGCAGTACTTC.

This clonotype has at least ten counts. The chain employs TRBV29-1 and TRBJ2-3, with a weak D call TRBD2 (5 bases). V was clipped by 2 bases and J by 6 bases, with 12 bases between them. Looked up from germline, CDR1 is SQVTM and CDR2 is ANQGSEA. This CDR3 contains 13 residues. The CDR3 here is CSVERLATDTQYF. The CDR3 DNA reads TGCAGCGTTGAAAGGCTAGCAACGGATACGCAGTATTTT.

V usage is TRBV6-5 and J usage is TRBJ2-7, with 10 bases lining up with TRBD2. After removal of 4 bases from V and 6 bases from J, the junction contained 9 bases not matched to a gene. Germline-derived CDR1 and CDR2 are MNHEY and SVGAGI. The CDR3 is made up of 15 amino acids. The CDR3 loop reads CASSFRSSGRAEQYF. Here the CDR3 DNA reads TGTGCCAGCAGTTTCCGCTCCAGCGGGAGGGCCGAGCAGTACTTC.

This clonotype has at least ten counts. The chain employs TRBV7-2 and TRBJ2-7; D unclear. With 5 bases removed from V and 3 bases from J, the gap between germline ends came to 11 bases. The CDR3 sequence is 13 residues long. In germline, CDR1 is SGHTA, CDR2 FQGNSA. CDR3 region: CASSRDPGYEQYF. CDR3 sequence (DNA): TGTGCCAGCAGCCGCGACCCTGGCTACGAGCAGTACTTC.

This clonotype has at least ten counts. This chain connects TRBV11-2 to TRBJ2-3; possibly TRBD1 or TRBD2 for D (6 bases each). Trimming left V 4 bases short and J 4 bases short, with 9 bases between. The CDR3 covers 13 residues. Germline V gives CDR1 SGHAT, CDR2 FQNNGV. The CDR3 sequence is CASSSGAADTQYF. The CDR3 DNA reads TGTGCCAGCAGCTCGGGGGCAGCAGATACGCAGTATTTT. Looking up the rest from reference TRBV11-2 and TRBJ2-3 gives the full variable domain: EAGVAQSPRYKIIEKRQSVAFWCNPISGHATLYWYQQILGQGPKLLIQFQNNGVVDDSQLPKDRFSAERLKGVDSTLKIQPAKLEDSAVYLCASSSGAADTQYFGPGTRLTVL.

This clonotype was observed many times. Written as DNA, the CDR3 is TGTGCCAGCAGTCACGACGGTAGCTCCTACAATGAGCAGTTCTTC. Its translation is CASSHDGSSYNEQFF. This chain uses TRBV6-2 or TRBV6-3 with TRBJ2-1; D not certain. Trimming left V 5 bases short and J 0 bases short, with 11 bases between. The CDR3 loop spans 15 amino acids. Germline values: CDR1 MNHEY, CDR2 SVGEGT.

This clonotype was detected many times. CDR3 DNA: TGTGCCAGCAGTCCCCTCTCCTCTAGGGAAATGCAGTATTTT. Translating it yields CASSPLSSREMQYF. The V call is TRBV6-1, the J call TRBJ2-3; the D is unclear. The length of the CDR3 is 14 residues. The germline gives CDR1 MNHNS, CDR2 SASEGT. V lost 5 bases to trimming and J lost 11 bases, with 20 bases between them.

This clonotype was observed at least ten times. The chain combines TRBV20-1 with TRBJ2-7, with 8 bases that match TRBD1. From germline, CDR1 is DFQATT and CDR2 SNEGSKA (reference sequence). The CDR3 runs 14 residues. J gave up 1 base and V 6 bases, and 8 bases lay outside the gene matches. The CDR3 coding sequence is TGCAGTGCCAACAATCACAGGGGGTCCTACGAGCAGTACTTC. The encoded protein is CSANNHRGSYEQYF.

This chain joins TRBV6-2 or TRBV6-3 and TRBJ2-6, with D possibly matching TRBD2 (6 bases). The germline V gene encodes CDR1 MNHEY and CDR2 SVGEGT. There are 16 residues in the CDR3. V was trimmed by 6 bases and J by 2 bases, leaving 14 bases between them. CDR3 nucleotide sequence: TGTGCCAGCAGCCCCGGAGGGGCAGCTGGGGCCAACGTCCTGACTTTC. Translation: CASSPGGAAGANVLTF.